This T cell receptor (beta chain) was recorded in a study of regulatory T cells in long-lasting Graves disease. Time point defined: persistent/refractory GD, antithyroid drugs over 5 years with positive TRAb. The TCR library was prepared using RNA isolated from PBMCs. Tubes containing EDTA received 8.5 to 9 milliliters of drawn peripheral blood. Germline V CDR1 and CDR2: MDHEN, SYDVKM. Trimming shortened V by 5 bases and J by 6 bases, and 8 bases separated the two germline ends. CDR3 length equals 11 residues. Assembly of TCR beta libraries relied on iRepertoire HTBI primers together with Arm-PCR of CDR3 regions. How the authors handled the data: Samples collectively showed fewer than 80 TRBV and around 15 TRBJ segments. TCRdb passed the multiplex PCR reads through MiXCR, listing each CDR3 protein once. The V and J calls, along with clone size, are taken from TCRdb and not from the paper's own processing. The table records more than 300,000 distinct CDR3 sequences, approximately 25% of them present only once.

This clonotype was counted ten times or more. Its antigen remains unidentified. Study-wide results and caveats: The study found persistent patients shared more public clonotypes (roughly 2,800) than new patients (just over 950). When disease was persistent, TRBV28, TRBJ1-2 and TRBJ2-5 were the favored segments.

The material was peripheral blood mononuclear cells (PBMCs), obtained when the disease was refractory, from a patient treated with antithyroid drugs. The clonotype was recovered from a woman in her forties with Graves disease. V usage is TRBV28 and J usage is TRBJ2-7; D is ambiguous. The CDR3 loop is CASSAWGEQYF. For the CDR3, the DNA is TGTGCCAGCAGTGCCTGGGGCGAGCAGTACTTC.